The sequence of this T cell receptor beta chain was determined in a study of PD-1 blockade in classical Hodgkin lymphoma. About the research overall: The nivolumab dose that patients received was 3 mg/kg, given intravenously every 2 weeks.

With no exception, relapse followed autologous stem cell transplantation in all patients, and brentuximab vedotin exposure varied. Patients reached a best response of complete response, partial response or progressive disease. Germline V gives CDR1 SGHTA, CDR2 FQGNSA. This CDR3 has 14 amino acids. TCRdb's table, derived via immunoSEQ multiplex PCR, lists solely in-frame clones and lacks some. This table holds roughly 140,000 clones, 78% found once. Study conclusions and caveats: CD4+ TCR diversity rose significantly by C4D1, and CD8+ TCR diversity did not. Repertoire differences lack defined causes, possibly disease activity or prior therapy.

Regarding this clone: What it recognizes is unknown.

The TCR comes from a human donor with classical Hodgkin lymphoma. The chain combines TRBV7-2 with TRBJ2-5; the match to TRBD2 covers 7 bases. The J call is in doubt because the DNA end fits TRBJ2-7 better. The source material was peripheral blood mononuclear cells (PBMCs), sampled before the second cycle of nivolumab. CDR3 bases: TGTGCCAGCAGCTTAGCGAGCGGGATCTACGAGCAGTACTTC. This sequence encodes CASSLASGIYEQYF.